The 32 T cell receptor beta chains in this list originate from one sample, sequenced in a study of shared clonotypes between healthy human individuals. TCRdb's table, derived via immunoSEQ multiplex PCR, lists solely in-frame clones and lacks some. The sample has about 2.4 million clones, roughly 93% seen once. The sequencing input was naive CD4+ T cells from PBMCs. Subset: CD45RA+ positively selected. Every receptor here comes from a man between 18 and 29 years old in good health. Some clones in this sample may be carry-over from other donors' samples.

The chain is built from TRBV28 and TRBJ2-4; the D gene could be TRBD1 or TRBD2 (6 bases each). With 5 bases removed from V and 0 bases from J, the gap between germline ends came to 26 bases. This CDR3 contains 20 residues. CDR1 is MDHEN and CDR2 is SYDVKM in the germline V gene. This chain's CDR3 is CASSDRGLLALRLAKNIQYF. CDR3 coding DNA: TGTGCCAGCAGTGACCGGGGGCTTTTAGCTCTCAGGCTAGCCAAAAACATTCAGTACTTC.

The rearrangement joins TRBV6-1 to TRBJ1-5, with 7 bases fitting TRBD1. The CDR3 sequence is 15 residues long. CDR1 and CDR2 (germline): MNHNS, SASEGT. Germline trimming cut 4 bases from V and 3 bases from J; bases unmatched to any gene: 6. The CDR3 is CASSAGRGNNQPQHF. The DNA for the CDR3 is TGTGCCAGCAGTGCCGGCAGGGGGAACAATCAGCCCCAGCATTTT.

The V and J genes are TRBV5-6 and TRBJ2-7, with D possibly TRBD2 on 5 matching bases. CDR3 size: 13 residues. Trimming shortened V by 3 bases and J by 5 bases, and 12 bases separated the two germline ends. Germline lookup yields CDR1 SGHDT and CDR2 YYEEEE. DNA of the CDR3: TGTGCCAGCAGCTACCGGGGTATGGACGAGCAGTACTTC. Its protein is CASSYRGMDEQYF.

The chain recombines TRBV28 with TRBJ1-1; D is unresolved. V was shortened by 7 bases and J by 1 base, with 19 bases between the two germline ends. This CDR3 is built from 16 residues. The germline V gene has CDR1 MDHEN and CDR2 SYDVKM. This CDR3 is CASITPSRKGNTEAFF. CDR3 sequence (DNA): TGTGCCAGCATCACCCCTTCGAGGAAGGGGAACACTGAAGCTTTCTTT.

The chain has TRBV6-1 and TRBJ1-4; D ambiguous. This CDR3 spans 13 amino acids. Germline V gene sequence: CDR1 MNHNS, CDR2 SASEGT. Deletions cut 8 bases from V and 8 bases from J, with 15 bases between. The DNA of the CDR3 is TGTGCCAGCCGGGTAGCCTTTAGGGAAAAACTGTTTTTT. This translates into CASRVAFREKLFF.

This clone was seen a single time. J is TRBJ2-5 and V is TRBV15; 10 bases match TRBD2. The V gene's germline CDR1 is LNHNV and CDR2 YYDKDF (reference sequence). Germline trimming cut 0 bases from V and 5 bases from J; bases unmatched to any gene: 9. The CDR3 runs to 17 residues. CDR3 nucleotide sequence: TGTGCCACCAGCAGAGATCTAGCGGGAGTTGTAGGTGAGACCCAGTACTTC. Translated, it gives CATSRDLAGVVGETQYF.

V gene TRBV11-2 combines with J gene TRBJ1-3; 9 bases fit TRBD1. With 5 bases clipped from V and 3 bases from J, the junction kept 11 bases outside the gene matches. The CDR3 length is 17 residues. From germline, CDR1 is SGHAT and CDR2 FQNNGV. The CDR3 DNA sequence: TGTGCCAGCAGCCGCCGGACAGGGGATTTTTTTGGAAACACCATATATTTT. As protein: CASSRRTGDFFGNTIYF.

This clone has only one observation. The chain is built from TRBV23-1 and TRBJ2-2, with TRBD1 as a possible D gene (6 bases). TRBV23-1 is reported as an ORF; its role is uncertain. The CDR3 has 18 residues. V lost 9 bases and J 3 bases, leaving 26 bases between the germline ends. The CDR3 here is CASSKGDPSFSDTGELFF. CDR3 bases: TGCGCCAGTTCTAAGGGGGACCCAAGCTTCTCTGACACCGGGGAGCTGTTTTTT.

V gene TRBV7-3 combines with J gene TRBJ2-2, with 8 bases aligning to TRBD2. Germline lookup yields CDR1 SGHTA and CDR2 FQGTGA. Trimming took 7 bases from V and 5 from J; bases not matched to a gene: 9. This CDR3 has 15 amino acids. In DNA form, the CDR3 reads TGTGCCAGCAACCGGGGGGTAGCGGGAACCGGGGAGCTGTTTTTT. As protein: CASNRGVAGTGELFF.

The chain carries TRBV5-1 and TRBJ2-7; no firm D call. Germline V CDR1 and CDR2: SGHRS, YFSETQ. V was trimmed by 6 bases and J by 3 bases, leaving 10 bases between them. The CDR3 extends over 12 amino acids. CDR3 DNA: TGCGCCAGCACCCCCTTGTACTACGAGCAGTACTTC. The encoded protein is CASTPLYYEQYF.

This clone was seen once. The chain employs TRBV4-1 and TRBJ2-1, with D hard to call. From germline, CDR1 is MGHRA and CDR2 YSYEKL. CDR3 length: 14 residues. The germline V and J ends were trimmed by 4 bases and 8 bases, with 15 bases remaining between them. The CDR3 sequence is CASSPTGSIYEQFF. CDR3 DNA sequence: TGCGCCAGCAGCCCGACGGGTAGTATCTATGAGCAGTTCTTC.

This chain links TRBV28 with TRBJ2-7; 9 bases line up with TRBD2. V was clipped by 4 bases and J by 3 bases; unmatched bases: 10. Germline CDR1 and CDR2: MDHEN and SYDVKM. This CDR3 region has 16 residues. In DNA, the CDR3 is TGTGCCAGCAGTTCATCAACTAGCGGGCAAAACTACGAGCAGTACTTC. Its translation: CASSSSTSGQNYEQYF.

Comments on this clone: Other DNA sequences within the sample encode an identical CDR3. CDR3 sequence (DNA): TGCGCCAGCAGCTTGGCGTCCTACAATGAGCAGTTCTTC. The encoded protein is CASSLASYNEQFF. V and J are TRBV5-1 and TRBJ2-1; D ambiguous. V lost 0 bases, J lost 1 base, and 2 bases lay in between. Per the germline V gene, CDR1 is SGHRS and CDR2 is YFSETQ. This CDR3 has 13 residues.

The chain employs TRBV6-1 and TRBJ2-2; D is possibly TRBD2 (6 bases). The CDR3 is 15 amino acids. With 3 bases removed from V and 3 bases from J, the gap between germline ends came to 11 bases. CDR1 is MNHNS and CDR2 is SASEGT in the germline V gene. CDR3 DNA sequence: TGTGCCAGCAGTGAGATCGGGGGTTACACCGGGGAGCTGTTTTTT. Protein: CASSEIGGYTGELFF.

About this clone itself: Other DNA sequences in the sample encode the same CDR3. The chain links TRBV19 to TRBJ2-1; D is unresolved. This CDR3 has 11 residues. V lost 3 bases and J lost 10, with 7 bases in between. The germline gives CDR1 LNHDA, CDR2 SQIVND (reference sequence). The chain's CDR3 is CASSIWREQFF. The CDR3 DNA is TGTGCCAGTAGTATCTGGCGGGAGCAGTTCTTC.

The V and J genes are TRBV4-1 and TRBJ2-3, with D tentatively TRBD1 (5 bases). The CDR3 consists of 15 residues. The ends were cut back, 4 bases at V and 6 bases at J, with 17 bases in the middle. Germline CDR1 MGHRA, CDR2 YSYEKL. CDR3 region: CASSLSPTAGDTQYF. CDR3 coding DNA: TGCGCCAGCAGCCTTTCCCCAACTGCAGGGGATACGCAGTATTTT.

V usage is TRBV9 and J usage is TRBJ2-1; 7 bases are a match to TRBD2. The CDR3 has 20 residues. Trimming at V came to 0 bases and at J to 0 bases, leaving 15 bases not matched to a gene. Germline loops: CDR1 SGDLS, CDR2 YYNGEE. The CDR3 DNA sequence: TGTGCCAGCAGCGTAGCGACGGGGGGACTAAAGCTAAGCTCCTACAATGAGCAGTTCTTC. It encodes CASSVATGGLKLSSYNEQFF.

This chain uses TRBV4-3 with TRBJ2-3; no definite D call. Germline CDR1 LGHNA, CDR2 YSLEER. The CDR3 runs 14 residues. V was shortened by 3 bases and J by 0 bases, with 7 bases between the two germline ends. CDR3 in DNA: TGCGCCAGCAGCCATGTCAGGAGCACAGATACGCAGTATTTT. This codes for CASSHVRSTDTQYF.

V is TRBV11-2 and J is TRBJ2-3, with 7 bases identical to TRBD2. Unmatched junction bases numbered 14, after V lost 6 bases and J lost 5 bases. The germline V gene encodes CDR1 SGHAT and CDR2 FQNNGV. This CDR3 spans 16 amino acids. The CDR3 loop is CASRRGMGGLVDTQYF. Written as DNA, the CDR3 is TGTGCCAGCAGGCGCGGCATGGGGGGGTTGGTAGATACGCAGTATTTT.

The chain has TRBV9 and TRBJ1-2; D remains ambiguous. The ends were cut back, 3 bases at V and 4 bases at J, with 13 bases in the middle. Germline loops: CDR1 SGDLS, CDR2 YYNGEE. This CDR3 is 14 amino acids long. In DNA, the CDR3 is TGTGCCAGCAGCGCCCCCACTGGGAGCTATGGCTACACCTTC. Protein product: CASSAPTGSYGYTF.

The chain combines TRBV6-5 with TRBJ1-5, with 7 nucleotides matching TRBD1. Germline-derived CDR1 and CDR2 are MNHEY and SVGAGI. The CDR3 is 15 amino acids. Losses at the gene ends were 5 bases for V and 2 bases for J; bases not matched to a gene: 6. CDR3 DNA sequence: TGTGCCAGCAGTGCCCAGGGGGTGGGCAATCAGCCCCAGCATTTT. Translated, it gives CASSAQGVGNQPQHF.

This clone was seen once. This chain connects TRBV18 to TRBJ2-3; the D gene is possibly TRBD2 (7 bases). Trimming stripped 3 bases from V and 2 bases from J, with 12 bases between. This CDR3 region has 15 residues. In germline, CDR1 is KGHSH, CDR2 LQKENI. The CDR3 here is CASSPGGPNTDTQYF. DNA for the CDR3: TGTGCCAGCTCACCCGGGGGGCCTAACACAGATACGCAGTATTTT.

The rearrangement uses TRBV19 and TRBJ2-1; the D gene is possibly TRBD2 (6 bases). The germline V and J ends were trimmed by 5 bases and 8 bases, with 22 bases remaining between them. The CDR3 totals 16 residues. The germline V gene has CDR1 LNHDA and CDR2 SQIVND (reference sequence). The CDR3 region has the DNA TGTGCCAGTAGTCCGATTGTAAGGATTTGGGGGGATGAGCAGTTCTTC. This translates into CASSPIVRIWGDEQFF.

The chain employs TRBV7-8 and TRBJ2-1, with TRBD2 identical over 15 bases. This CDR3 has 16 amino acids. With V trimmed by 5 bases and J by 8 bases, 7 bases remained unmatched. Germline loops: CDR1 SGHVS, CDR2 FQNEAQ. The CDR3 is CASSPGTSGRSDEQFF. The CDR3 nucleotides are TGTGCCAGCAGCCCAGGGACTAGCGGGAGGTCGGATGAGCAGTTCTTC.

The chain combines TRBV28 with TRBJ1-2; D is uncertain. There are 14 residues in the CDR3. V shed 5 bases and J shed 8 bases, with 18 bases lying between them. Germline values: CDR1 MDHEN, CDR2 SYDVKM. The CDR3 nucleotides are TGTGCCAGCAGTGAACCTTATCGGACGGGCGGCTACACCTTC. The encoded protein is CASSEPYRTGGYTF.

A single count supports this clone. The CDR3: CASSVQGVRAFF. The DNA for the CDR3 is TGTGCCAGCAGCGTACAGGGGGTAAGGGCTTTCTTT. The rearrangement links TRBV5-5 to TRBJ1-1; 8 bases map to TRBD1. The junction had 7 bases not matched to a gene; V was cut back by 4 bases and J by 11 bases. The CDR3 has 12 amino acids. CDR1 is SGHKS, CDR2 YYEKEE, per germline (reference sequence).

A remark on this clone: This sample includes further DNA sequences coding for the same CDR3. The rearrangement links TRBV7-8 to TRBJ2-7; no clear D gene. This CDR3 contains 13 residues. The germline gives CDR1 SGHVS, CDR2 FQNEAQ. Trimming removed 1 base from V and 2 bases from J, with 6 bases in between. The chain's CDR3 is CASSLGRPYEQYF. The CDR3 nucleotides read TGTGCCAGCAGCTTAGGCCGCCCCTACGAGCAGTACTTC.

The chain is built from TRBV19 and TRBJ1-5; D is unresolved. The CDR3 spans 16 residues. The germline V gene encodes CDR1 LNHDA and CDR2 SQIVND (reference sequence). Trimming took 4 bases from V and 0 from J, leaving 13 bases between them. CDR3 region: CASSRRSPGSNQPQHF. Written as DNA, the CDR3 is TGTGCCAGTAGTAGGAGAAGCCCAGGTAGCAATCAGCCCCAGCATTTT.

This rearrangement joins TRBV28 to TRBJ1-1; unclear D gene. CDR1 and CDR2 (germline): MDHEN, SYDVKM. Trimming removed 5 bases from V and 11 bases from J, with 21 bases in between. The CDR3 has 14 amino acids. The CDR3 loop reads CASSPPLFGKSAFF. CDR3 DNA: TGTGCCAGCAGTCCCCCCCTTTTTGGGAAATCGGCTTTCTTT.

This chain uses TRBV18 with TRBJ2-7, with D possibly matching TRBD1 (6 bases). The CDR3 consists of 17 residues. The ends were cut back, 3 bases at V and 2 bases at J, with 20 bases in the middle. The V gene's germline CDR1 is KGHSH and CDR2 LQKENI. In DNA, the CDR3 is TGTGCCAGCTCACCCTTCAGGATAGGACAGATAACCTACGAGCAGTACTTC. Protein: CASSPFRIGQITYEQYF.

CDR3 DNA: TGTGCCAGCAGTTTATTAGCCCAGGGTGACTATGGCTACACCTTC. This codes for CASSLLAQGDYGYTF. The chain couples TRBV28 to TRBJ1-2; tentatively, D is TRBD1 (5 bases). V shed 1 base and J shed 3 bases, with 12 bases lying between them. Germline loops: CDR1 MDHEN, CDR2 SYDVKM. The CDR3 has 15 residues.

The chain joins TRBV5-6 to TRBJ1-2, with a possible D match to TRBD1 (6 bases). The CDR3 contains 14 residues. V lost 4 bases to trimming and J lost 7 bases, with 17 bases between them. Germline CDR1 SGHDT, CDR2 YYEEEE. CDR3 nucleotide sequence: TGTGCCAGCAGCGCCCCGTCGAACAGGGTTGGCTACACCTTC. It is translated as CASSAPSNRVGYTF.